This is a list of T cell receptor beta chains from one sample in a study of blood T cell repertoires in COVID-19. Here immunoSEQ multiplex PCR was the method, and the copy in TCRdb shows in-frame clones only, minus some. The sample has roughly 150,000 clones; roughly 86% are singletons. Source material: peripheral blood. The receptors were sampled from a woman older than 75 with COVID-19, enrolled during active disease. CDR3s include the opening cysteine and the closing phenylalanine or tryptophan. Each record gives: D gene, V gene, CDR3 length, clone size, J gene, CDR3 DNA, CDR3 protein. A D gene is named only where the DNA matches it firmly. Where a row states a size, it is once, few, many or the class of an expanded clone; other rows omit it.

D: TRBD2; V: TRBV9; length: 17; size: NA; J: TRBJ2-1; DNA: TGTGCCAGCAGCGCCGCTTTAGCGGGAGGGCCGGGGAATGAGCAGTTCTTC; CDR3: CASSAALAGGPGNEQFF
D: TRBD2; V: TRBV4-3; length: 17; size: NA; J: TRBJ2-3; DNA: TGCGCCAGCAGCCAAGATCGGGGGGTGCGGTTCACAGATACGCAGTATTTT; CDR3: CASSQDRGVRFTDTQYF
D: NA; V: TRBV28; length: 14; size: NA; J: TRBJ1-1; DNA: TGTGCCAGCGGTCCAATCCGGGGGTACACTGAAGCTTTCTTT; CDR3: CASGPIRGYTEAFF
D: TRBD1; V: TRBV19; length: 18; size: once; J: TRBJ2-3; DNA: TGTGCCAGTAGTACCACCGTGGGCAGGGGGCTTATCACAGATACGCAGTATTTT; CDR3: CASSTTVGRGLITDTQYF
D: TRBD2; V: TRBV6-5; length: 13; size: NA; J: TRBJ2-5; DNA: TGTGCCAGCCGGACGTCGGGGGGTGAGACCCAGTACTTC; CDR3: CASRTSGGETQYF
D: TRBD1; V: TRBV10-2; length: 14; size: NA; J: TRBJ1-6; DNA: TGCGCCAGCAGTGAACCGGGACAGAAGTCACCCCTCCACTTT; CDR3: CASSEPGQKSPLHF
D: NA; V: TRBV12-3/TRBV12-4; length: 13; size: NA; J: TRBJ1-6; DNA: TGTGCCAGCAGTTTAAAACAGGGATCACCCCTCCACTTT; CDR3: CASSLKQGSPLHF
D: NA; V: TRBV4-2; length: 14; size: few; J: TRBJ2-3; DNA: TGTGCCAGCAGTCCCACCGTGGCCCCGGATACGCAGTATTTT; CDR3: CASSPTVAPDTQYF
D: NA; V: TRBV6-5; length: 13; size: NA; J: TRBJ1-4; DNA: TGTGCCAGCAGTTACTCGGAGGCTGAAAAACTGTTTTTT; CDR3: CASSYSEAEKLFF
D: NA; V: TRBV9; length: 15; size: NA; J: TRBJ1-1; DNA: TGTGCCAGCAGCCCGGAGCAAACCATGAACACTGAAGCTTTCTTT; CDR3: CASSPEQTMNTEAFF
D: TRBD2; V: TRBV7-9; length: 13; size: NA; J: TRBJ2-7; DNA: TGTGCCAGCAGCCCTAGCGGGTCTTACGAGCAGTACTTC; CDR3: CASSPSGSYEQYF
D: NA; V: TRBV11-2; length: 14; size: NA; J: TRBJ2-2; DNA: TGTGCCAGCAGCTTAGCGGAGAAGGCCGGGGAGCTGTTTTTT; CDR3: CASSLAEKAGELFF
D: TRBD2; V: TRBV23-1; length: 18; size: NA; J: TRBJ2-7; DNA: TGCGCCAGCAGTCAATCGACCCCTCTAGCGGGAGGTTTCTACGAGCAGTACTTC; CDR3: CASSQSTPLAGGFYEQYF
D: NA; V: TRBV6-5; length: 15; size: NA; J: TRBJ2-6; DNA: TGTGCCAGCAGTTTCCGACAGTCTGGGGCCAACGTCCTGACTTTC; CDR3: CASSFRQSGANVLTF
D: NA; V: TRBV3-1/TRBV3-2; length: 15; size: NA; J: TRBJ2-3; DNA: TGTGCCAGCAGCCAAGCACTGGGGGGTACAGATACGCAGTATTTT; CDR3: CASSQALGGTDTQYF
D: TRBD1; V: TRBV27; length: 13; size: once; J: TRBJ1-2; DNA: TGTGCCAGCAGTCAGAGAGGGGGCTGGGGCTACACCTTC; CDR3: CASSQRGGWGYTF
D: NA; V: TRBV12-3/TRBV12-4; length: 11; size: few; J: TRBJ1-5; DNA: TGTGCCAGCAGTTTTGGCAGGTCCCAGCATTTT; CDR3: CASSFGRSQHF
D: TRBD2; V: TRBV6-2/TRBV6-3; length: 17; size: NA; J: TRBJ2-5; DNA: TGTGCCAGCAGTTACGGACGACTAGCGGGAGATGGAGAGACCCAGTACTTC; CDR3: CASSYGRLAGDGETQYF
D: NA; V: TRBV21-1; length: 15; size: NA; J: TRBJ2-5; DNA: TGTGCCAGCAGCAAAGATCCTAGCGGGAGGGAGACCCAGTACTTC; CDR3: CASSKDPSGRETQYF